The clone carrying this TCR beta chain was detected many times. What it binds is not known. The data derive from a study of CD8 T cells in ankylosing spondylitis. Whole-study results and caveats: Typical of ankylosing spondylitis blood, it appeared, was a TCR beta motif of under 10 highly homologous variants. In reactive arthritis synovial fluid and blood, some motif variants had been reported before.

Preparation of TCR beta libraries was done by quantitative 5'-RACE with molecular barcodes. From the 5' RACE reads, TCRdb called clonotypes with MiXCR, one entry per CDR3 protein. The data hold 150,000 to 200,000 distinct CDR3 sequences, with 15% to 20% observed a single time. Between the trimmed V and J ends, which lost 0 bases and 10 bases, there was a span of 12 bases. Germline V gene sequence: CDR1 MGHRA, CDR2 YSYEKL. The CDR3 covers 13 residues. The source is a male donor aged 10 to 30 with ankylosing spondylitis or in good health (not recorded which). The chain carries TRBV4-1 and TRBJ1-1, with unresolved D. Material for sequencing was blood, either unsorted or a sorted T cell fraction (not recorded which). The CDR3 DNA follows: TGCGCCAGCAGCCAAGAACTTGGGGTAGCAGCTTTCTTT. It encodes CASSQELGVAAFF.